Listed here is a single T cell receptor (beta chain). Its cognate antigen is unknown. This entry belongs to a study of T-cell memory formation after mild COVID-19. CDR3 length equals 16 residues. Germline loops: CDR1 MRHNA, CDR2 SNTAGT. V was shortened by 4 bases and J by 7 bases, with 20 bases between the two germline ends. MiXCR, applied by TCRdb to the 5' RACE reads, yields one record per CDR3 protein. The table has 400,000 or so distinct CDR3 sequences, about 19% seen once. General study results and limits: From day 15 to 85, contracting clones were balanced between CD4 and CD8, whereas later expanders leaned toward CD4+. Pre-infection memory contained some responding clones, which suggested that cross-reactive memory had joined. Contracting CD4+ clones sat mainly in CM and EM; CD8+ in EMRA.

The specimen was PBMCs or a T cell subset sorted from them (not recorded which). The rearrangement uses TRBV6-4 and TRBJ2-1; tentatively, D is TRBD1 or TRBD2 (5 bases each). This sequence originates from an adult woman who had mild COVID-19 (a few samples of this study predate the infection). Cell type and time point are not known. The chain's CDR3 is CASSAVGDGGFNEQFF. DNA for the CDR3: TGTGCCAGCAGTGCGGTAGGGGATGGGGGTTTTAATGAGCAGTTCTTC.